Each of the 8 T cell receptor beta chains below was sequenced from the same sample in a study of beta chain features in type 1 diabetes. Isolated RNA was reverse transcribed in full, so expressed TCRB transcripts were sequenced. The repertoire was sequenced with immunoSEQ multiplex PCR; TCRdb's copy has only in-frame clones and lacks some. Among roughly 60,000 clones listed, roughly 60% were seen once. What was sequenced was Tregs from blood. The receptor set was obtained from a woman between 18 and 29 years old in good health.

The chain joins TRBV11-2 to TRBJ1-2, with D possibly being TRBD1 (6 bases). Trimming removed 5 bases from V and 7 bases from J, with 14 bases in between. This CDR3 is built from 13 residues. Germline V gene sequence: CDR1 SGHAT, CDR2 FQNNGV. CDR3 DNA sequence: TGTGCCAGCAGCGAAAACCAGGGGCCTGGCTACACCTTC. Translated: CASSENQGPGYTF.

In this sample, this clone turned up a few times. V and J are TRBV6-5 and TRBJ1-5; D call uncertain. This CDR3 spans 13 amino acids. Trimming removed 5 bases from V and 6 bases from J, with 11 bases in between. Germline V gives CDR1 MNHEY, CDR2 SVGAGI. The CDR3 DNA sequence: TGTGCCAGCAGTGAGGGTGTTACTCAGCCCCAGCATTTT. Amino acids: CASSEGVTQPQHF.

The table lists this clone with a count of one. The CDR3 region is CASQTTATDTQYF. The CDR3 DNA reads TGTGCCAGCCAAACGACAGCCACAGATACGCAGTATTTT. V usage is TRBV18 and J usage is TRBJ2-3; D possibly corresponds to TRBD1 (5 bases). The CDR3 is 13 amino acids. The V gene's germline CDR1 is KGHSH and CDR2 LQKENI. Trimming removed 8 bases at V and 2 bases at J, with 11 bases between.

This clone came up once. The chain uses TRBV14 and TRBJ2-1; 9 bases are shared with TRBD2. The J segment lost 7 bases and the V segment lost 3 bases, leaving 10 bases of the junction unmatched. This CDR3 has 16 amino acids. Germline CDR1 reads SGHDN; CDR2 reads FVKESK. CDR3 sequence: CASSQTGLAFWNEQFF. In DNA, the CDR3 is TGTGCCAGCAGCCAGACGGGACTAGCTTTTTGGAATGAGCAGTTCTTC.

This sequence joins TRBV19 and TRBJ2-7, with 10 bases identical to TRBD2. Germline lookup yields CDR1 LNHDA and CDR2 SQIVND (reference sequence). V lost 3 bases to trimming and J lost 2 bases; unmatched junction nucleotides: 4. The CDR3 is 15 amino acids. The DNA for the CDR3 is TGTGCCAGTAGTATCAGACTAGCGGGTGCCTACGAGCAGTACTTC. It codes for CASSIRLAGAYEQYF.

The gene calls are TRBV11-2 and TRBJ2-1; TRBD2 agrees at 9 bases. The CDR3 contains 15 residues. The germline V gene has CDR1 SGHAT and CDR2 FQNNGV. The junction had 10 bases not matched to a gene; V was cut back by 3 bases and J by 10 bases. The CDR3 DNA is TGTGCCAGCAGCTTTACGGGACTAGCCCTAGAGGAGCAGTTCTTC. Translation: CASSFTGLALEEQFF.

The chain carries TRBV6-5 and TRBJ2-5, with 9 bases aligning to TRBD2. Germline trimming cut 2 bases from V and 7 bases from J; bases unmatched to any gene: 11. Germline V CDR1 and CDR2: MNHEY, SVGAGI. There are 16 residues in the CDR3. The CDR3 coding sequence is TGTGCCAGCAGTTACGCAGGCGGGGGGGGCCATGGGACCCAGTACTTC. Translating it yields CASSYAGGGGHGTQYF.

The rearrangement links TRBV5-1 to TRBJ2-5, with D tentatively TRBD1 (6 bases). Germline assignment: CDR1 SGHRS and CDR2 YFSETQ. CDR3 length: 14 amino acids. V gave up 4 bases and J gave up 5 bases, with 15 bases separating them. In DNA form, the CDR3 reads TGCGCCAGCAGCCCGAGGACAGCCCAGGAGACCCAGTACTTC. Residues: CASSPRTAQETQYF.